The 12 T cell receptor beta chains presented below share a single source sample, sequenced in a study of blood T cell repertoires in COVID-19. The table came from immunoSEQ multiplex PCR; TCRdb's copy has only in-frame clones and leaves some out. In the table there are under 70,000 clones, roughly 84% of which are singletons. Sequenced: peripheral blood. All receptors derive from a woman between 18 and 30 years old with acute or convalescent COVID-19.

This clone appeared once. J is TRBJ1-1 and V is TRBV19; no firm D call. The V gene's germline CDR1 is LNHDA and CDR2 SQIVND (reference sequence). The CDR3 has 13 amino acids. V was shortened by 0 bases and J by 7 bases, with 9 bases between the two germline ends. The CDR3 region has the DNA TGTGCCAGTAGTATAGATCACCGAGGTGAAGCTTTCTTT. Protein product: CASSIDHRGEAFF.

The chain links TRBV19 to TRBJ2-3; D may be TRBD1 (6 bases). The V gene lost 10 bases and the J gene lost 3 bases, with 17 bases spanning the gap. The CDR3 is 14 amino acids. The germline CDR1 and CDR2 sequences are LNHDA and SQIVND (reference sequence). The CDR3 DNA is TGTGCCACCGAAGACAGGTATTCGACAGATACGCAGTATTTT. The encoded protein is CATEDRYSTDTQYF.

This sequence joins TRBV5-1 and TRBJ1-1, with 8 bases fitting TRBD1. The CDR3 consists of 14 residues. Germline V gene lookup returns CDR1 SGHRS and CDR2 YFSETQ. V gave up 5 bases and J gave up 0 bases; unmatched junction bases: 3. The CDR3 region has the DNA TGCGCCAGCAGGGACAGGGCACTGAACACTGAAGCTTTCTTT. Its translation: CASRDRALNTEAFF.

The rearrangement uses TRBV19 and TRBJ1-5; D is undetermined. This CDR3 contains 16 residues. Trimming left V 5 bases short and J 5 bases short, with 19 bases between. Germline values: CDR1 LNHDA, CDR2 SQIVND (reference sequence). CDR3 amino acids: CASSDVPDTPHQPQHF. The CDR3 coding sequence is TGTGCCAGTAGTGATGTTCCCGACACTCCTCATCAGCCCCAGCATTTT.

The chain couples TRBV10-2 to TRBJ2-7; maybe TRBD2 (7 bases). From germline, CDR1 is WSHSY and CDR2 SAAADI. The CDR3 is 16 amino acids. V lost 6 bases, J lost 1 base, and 19 bases lay in between. CDR3 region: CASRGTLGGVSYEQYF. The CDR3, as DNA: TGCGCCAGCAGAGGGACCCTAGGGGGGGTGTCCTACGAGCAGTACTTC.

The V call is TRBV19, the J call TRBJ1-1, with 7 bases matching TRBD1. V was clipped by 10 bases and J by 0 bases; unmatched bases: 11. This CDR3 has 15 residues. Germline V CDR1 and CDR2: LNHDA, SQIVND (reference sequence). In nucleotides, the CDR3 is TGTGCCACCACCGGGGGACAGTCCTTGAACACTGAAGCTTTCTTT. Its translation is CATTGGQSLNTEAFF.

This chain connects TRBV6-5 to TRBJ1-6; D unresolved. The CDR3 is made up of 15 amino acids. Trimming removed 6 bases from V and 7 bases from J, with 16 bases in between. The V gene's germline CDR1 is MNHEY and CDR2 SVGAGI. CDR3 protein: CASRAGGGENSPLHF. CDR3 DNA sequence: TGTGCCAGCAGGGCCGGAGGTGGAGAGAATTCACCCCTCCACTTT.

The chain couples TRBV27 to TRBJ1-2; D unresolved. CDR3 length: 13 residues. The V end lost 4 bases, the J end lost 4 bases, and 10 bases lay between the germline ends. Per the germline V gene, CDR1 is MNHEY and CDR2 is SMNVEV (reference sequence). The CDR3 DNA follows: TGTGCCAGCAGTTCCAGCGGTGGCTATGGCTACACCTTC. It translates to CASSSSGGYGYTF.

The chain couples TRBV6-5 to TRBJ2-7; the D gene is possibly TRBD2 (6 bases). CDR3 size: 13 residues. From germline, CDR1 is MNHEY and CDR2 SVGAGI. Trimming took off 5 bases at V and 4 bases at J, with 12 bases between the two ends. The CDR3 sequence is CASSRGKGYEQYF. The CDR3 coding sequence is TGTGCCAGCAGTCGGGGGAAGGGTTACGAGCAGTACTTC.

In its sample, this clone was seen once. The chain recombines TRBV19 with TRBJ1-2; no definite D call. CDR1 and CDR2 from the germline V gene are LNHDA and SQIVND (reference sequence). CDR3 size: 14 residues. V was shortened by 5 bases and J by 3 bases, with 13 bases between the two germline ends. The CDR3 here is CASSPVGIDYGYTF. CDR3 nucleotides: TGTGCCAGTAGTCCGGTCGGGATAGACTATGGCTACACCTTC.

The rearrangement uses TRBV9 and TRBJ2-1; 8 bases match TRBD1. The length of the CDR3 is 14 residues. Germline CDR1 and CDR2: SGDLS and YYNGEE. V trimming: 0 bases; J trimming: 8 bases; junction bases outside the gene matches: 4. The chain's CDR3 is CASSVAQGAYEQFF. The CDR3 bases are TGTGCCAGCAGCGTAGCTCAGGGGGCATATGAGCAGTTCTTC.

V usage is TRBV19 and J usage is TRBJ2-5, with TRBD2 as a possible D gene (7 bases). CDR3 length: 15 residues. Germline V gene sequence: CDR1 LNHDA, CDR2 SQIVND (reference sequence). V lost 6 bases to trimming and J lost 5 bases, with 19 bases between them. The CDR3 sequence: CASSDPGQAGETQYF. Here the CDR3 DNA reads TGTGCCAGTAGCGACCCGGGACAAGCGGGGGAGACCCAGTACTTC.